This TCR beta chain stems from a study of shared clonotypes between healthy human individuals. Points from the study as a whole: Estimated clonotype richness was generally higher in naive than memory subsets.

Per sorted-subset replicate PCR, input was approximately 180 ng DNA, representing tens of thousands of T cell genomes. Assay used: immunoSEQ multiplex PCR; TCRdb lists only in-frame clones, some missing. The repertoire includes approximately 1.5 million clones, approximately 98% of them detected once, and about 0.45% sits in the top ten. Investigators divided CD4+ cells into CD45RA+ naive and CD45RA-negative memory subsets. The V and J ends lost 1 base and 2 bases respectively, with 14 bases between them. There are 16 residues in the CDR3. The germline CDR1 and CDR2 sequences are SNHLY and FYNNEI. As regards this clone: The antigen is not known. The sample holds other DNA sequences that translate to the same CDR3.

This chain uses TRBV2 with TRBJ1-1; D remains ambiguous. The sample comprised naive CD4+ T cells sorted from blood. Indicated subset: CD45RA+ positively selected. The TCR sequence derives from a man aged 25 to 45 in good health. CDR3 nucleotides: TGTGCCAGCAGTGAAGGTTTCGTGACTTCCAACACTGAAGCTTTCTTT. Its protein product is CASSEGFVTSNTEAFF.